Sequencing of this T cell receptor beta chain was carried out in a study of CDR3 diversity in severe acne. This clonotype was detected once. V was clipped by 10 bases and J by 3 bases, with 7 bases between them. The CDR3 consists of 10 residues. Looked up from germline, CDR1 is LNHDA and CDR2 is SQIVND (reference sequence). TCRdb reprocessed the PCR reads via MiXCR and lists one record per CDR3 protein. The sample includes roughly 79,000 distinct CDR3 sequences, approximately 54% of them seen just once. The sequencing input was blood. The rearrangement uses TRBV19 and TRBJ2-7, with unresolved D. The TCR originated in a male donor with severe acne vulgaris. In DNA form, the CDR3 reads TGTGCCAACGCACACTACGAGCAGTACTTC. Encoded protein: CANAHYEQYF.